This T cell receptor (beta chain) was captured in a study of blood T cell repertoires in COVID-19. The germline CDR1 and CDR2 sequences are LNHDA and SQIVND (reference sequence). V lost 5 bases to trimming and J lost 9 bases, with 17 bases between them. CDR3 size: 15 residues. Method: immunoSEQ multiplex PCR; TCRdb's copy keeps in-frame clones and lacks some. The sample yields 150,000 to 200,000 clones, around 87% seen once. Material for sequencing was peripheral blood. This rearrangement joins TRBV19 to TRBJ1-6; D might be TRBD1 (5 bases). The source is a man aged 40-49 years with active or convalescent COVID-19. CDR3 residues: CASSHSRDYGSPLHF. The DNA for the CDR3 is TGTGCCAGTAGTCACTCCCGGGACTACGGTTCACCCCTCCACTTT. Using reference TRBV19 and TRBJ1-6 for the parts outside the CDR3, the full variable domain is DGGITQSPKYLFRKEGQNVTLSCEQNLNHDAMYWYRQDPGQGLRLIYYSQIVNDFQKGDIAEGYSVSREKKESFPLTVTSAQKNPTAFYLCASSHSRDYGSPLHFGNGTRLTVT.